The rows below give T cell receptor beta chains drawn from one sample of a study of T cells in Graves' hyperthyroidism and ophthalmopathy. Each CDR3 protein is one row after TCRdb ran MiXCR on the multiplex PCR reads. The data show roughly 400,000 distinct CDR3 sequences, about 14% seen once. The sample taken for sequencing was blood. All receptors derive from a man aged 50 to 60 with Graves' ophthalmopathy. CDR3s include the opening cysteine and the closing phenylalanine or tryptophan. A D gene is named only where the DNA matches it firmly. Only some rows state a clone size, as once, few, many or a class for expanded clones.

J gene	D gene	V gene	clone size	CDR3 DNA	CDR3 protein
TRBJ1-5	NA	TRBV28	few	TGTGCCAGCGCCGACTCCTCTCGGCCCCAGCATTTT	CASADSSRPQHF
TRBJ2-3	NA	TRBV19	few	TGTGCCAGTAGTATAGATGGGCAGCTCAGCACAGATACGCAGTATTTT	CASSIDGQLSTDTQYF
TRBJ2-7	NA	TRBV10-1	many	TGCGCCAGCAGTGAGTCAAGGGGGGTGACCTACGAGCAGTACTTC	CASSESRGVTYEQYF
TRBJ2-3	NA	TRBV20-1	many	TGCAGTGCTGGGGGGATCGCAGATACGCAGTATTTT	CSAGGIADTQYF
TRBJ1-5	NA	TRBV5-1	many	TGCGCCAGCAGCCCGGCCGGGACCACAACCGGGCCCCAGCATTTT	CASSPAGTTTGPQHF
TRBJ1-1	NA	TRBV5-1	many	TGCGCCAGCAGCTTGGATCAAGGGAACACTGAAGCTTTCTTT	CASSLDQGNTEAFF
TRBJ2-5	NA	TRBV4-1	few	TGCGCCAGCAGCCAAGATTTGACGGAACAAGAGACCCAGTACTTC	CASSQDLTEQETQYF
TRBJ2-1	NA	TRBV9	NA	TGTGCCAGCAGCGTTTCCGGGAGACCCTACAATGAGCAGTTCTTC	CASSVSGRPYNEQFF
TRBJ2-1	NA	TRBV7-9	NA	TGTGCCAGCAGCTTAACGTTTAGGCGGGATAGTAATTACAATGAGCAGTTCTTC	CASSLTFRRDSNYNEQFF
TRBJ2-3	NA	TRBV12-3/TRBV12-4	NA	TGTGCCAGCCACCGGGCGGCAGATACGCAGTATTTT	CASHRAADTQYF
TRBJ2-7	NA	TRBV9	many	TGTGCCAGCAGCGTAGGAGACGGGGTGATCTACGAGCAGTACTTC	CASSVGDGVIYEQYF
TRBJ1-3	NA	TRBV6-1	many	TGTGCCAGCAGATCTACAGGCTCTGTAAACACCATATATTTT	CASRSTGSVNTIYF
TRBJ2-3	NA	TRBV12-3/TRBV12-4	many	TGTGCCAGCAGTCCCAGTGGGCGGTTCCGAGATACGCAGTATTTT	CASSPSGRFRDTQYF
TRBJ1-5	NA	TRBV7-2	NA	TGTGCCAGCAGCTTTTCGGGGATTCGGAATCAGCCCCAGCATTTT	CASSFSGIRNQPQHF
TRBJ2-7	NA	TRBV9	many	TGTGCCAGCAGCGGTACCCTCCAGGGGCGCGAGCAGTACTTC	CASSGTLQGREQYF
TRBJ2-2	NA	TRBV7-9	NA	TGTGCCTCAAAGCGGACGGCCCTAGTGGCCGGGGAGCTGTTTTTT	CASKRTALVAGELFF
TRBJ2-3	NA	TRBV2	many	TGTGCCAGCAGTGAGCAGGGGATCACAGATACGCAGTATTTT	CASSEQGITDTQYF
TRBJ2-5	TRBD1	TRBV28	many	TGTGCCAGCAGTTCGGGACAGGGATCAGAGACCCAGTACTTC	CASSSGQGSETQYF
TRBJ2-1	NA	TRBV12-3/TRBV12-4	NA	TGTGCCAGCAGTTTATATAATTTTGATGAGCAGTTCTTC	CASSLYNFDEQFF
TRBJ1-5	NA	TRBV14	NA	TGTGCCAGCAGCCAATCGAGGGATCAGCCCCAGCATTTT	CASSQSRDQPQHF
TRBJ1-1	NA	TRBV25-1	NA	TGTGCCAGCAGTGGGGTGAACACTGAAGCTTTCTTT	CASSGVNTEAFF
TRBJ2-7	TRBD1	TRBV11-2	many	TGTGCCAGCAGCTTAGGAGGGACAGGGGCCTACGAGCAGTACTTC	CASSLGGTGAYEQYF
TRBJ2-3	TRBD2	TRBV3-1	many	TGTGCCAGCAGCCAAGCTAGCGGCCCTCGGACAGATACGCAGTATTTT	CASSQASGPRTDTQYF
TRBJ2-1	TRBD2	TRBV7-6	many	TGTGCCAGCAGCTTACGCACCGGGACTATCAACAATGAGCAGTTCTTC	CASSLRTGTINNEQFF
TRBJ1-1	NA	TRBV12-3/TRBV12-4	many	TGTGCCAGCAGTTCTAGCACCGGGGCGCACACTGAAGCTTTCTTT	CASSSSTGAHTEAFF
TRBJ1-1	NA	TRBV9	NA	TGTGCCAGCAGCAGGGAGGCGGACTCGGATTCTGAAGCTTTCTTT	CASSREADSDSEAFF
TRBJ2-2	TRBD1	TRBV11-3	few	TGTGCCAGCAGCGGATACCAGGGGGCCCGAGGAGGGGAGCTGTTTTTT	CASSGYQGARGGELFF
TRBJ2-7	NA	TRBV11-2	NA	TGTGCCAGCAGCTTAGATAGGAATGCACCCTACGAGCAGTACTTC	CASSLDRNAPYEQYF
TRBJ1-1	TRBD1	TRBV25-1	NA	TGTGCCAGCAGTGACGGGACAGTGAACACTGAAGCTTTCTTT	CASSDGTVNTEAFF
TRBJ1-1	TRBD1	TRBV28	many	TGTGCCAGCAGTTCGGCCGGGACAGGGGGCGATCGGGAAGCTTTCTTT	CASSSAGTGGDREAFF
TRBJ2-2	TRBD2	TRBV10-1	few	TGCGCCAGCAGTGAGGGACTAGCGGGAGCGGCGTCCGTTTCCGGGGAGCTGTTTTTT	CASSEGLAGAASVSGELFF